Each of the 26 T cell receptor beta chains below was sequenced from the same sample in a study of siplizumab effects on memory and regulatory T cells. Assay used: immunoSEQ multiplex PCR; TCRdb lists only in-frame clones, some missing. The repertoire holds 90,000 to 130,000 clones, with about nine tenths as singletons. Sequencing input: CD4+ T cells sorted from blood. The source of these receptors is a human donor in good health.

The chain is built from TRBV7-9 and TRBJ2-1; D possibly corresponds to TRBD2 (6 bases). Trimming removed 0 bases from V and 0 bases from J, with 12 bases in between. The length of the CDR3 is 17 residues. The germline V gene encodes CDR1 SEHNR and CDR2 FQNEAQ (reference sequence). Here the CDR3 reads CASSLAGGSVSYNEQFF. The CDR3 DNA sequence: TGTGCCAGCAGCTTAGCGGGGGGAAGTGTCTCCTACAATGAGCAGTTCTTC.

This rearrangement joins TRBV15 to TRBJ1-1; D unresolved. CDR1 and CDR2 from the germline V gene are LNHNV and YYDKDF (reference sequence). The CDR3 is 15 residues long. With 0 bases removed from V and 8 bases from J, the gap between germline ends came to 16 bases. CDR3 in amino acids: CATSRDTTYGGEAFF. The CDR3 bases are TGTGCCACCAGCAGAGACACCACATACGGAGGGGAAGCTTTCTTT.

V gene TRBV7-9 combines with J gene TRBJ1-1, with D possibly being TRBD1 (5 bases). With 5 bases removed from V and 4 bases from J, the gap between germline ends came to 14 bases. CDR3 size: 14 residues. Germline V CDR1 and CDR2: SEHNR, FQNEAQ (reference sequence). The CDR3: CASSPWAGSTEAFF. CDR3 sequence (DNA): TGTGCCAGCAGCCCATGGGCAGGGAGCACTGAAGCTTTCTTT. Full variable domain (rest looked up from reference TRBV7-9 and TRBJ1-1): DTGVSQNPRHKITKRGQNVTFRCDPISEHNRLYWYRQTLGQGPEFLTYFQNEAQLEKSRLLSDRFSAERPKGSFSTLEIQRTEQGDSAMYLCASSPWAGSTEAFFGQGTRLTVV.

V and J are TRBV27 and TRBJ1-1; TRBD1 aligns across 8 bases. V shed 6 bases, J shed 0 bases, and the junction held 6 bases outside the gene matches. The CDR3 spans 15 residues. Germline CDR1 reads MNHEY; CDR2 reads SMNVEV (reference sequence). In nucleotides, the CDR3 is TGTGCCAGCAGGCGACAGGGGTTAATGAACACTGAAGCTTTCTTT. Translation gives CASRRQGLMNTEAFF.

In its sample, this clone was seen once. The chain uses TRBV5-1 and TRBJ2-3; possible D gene TRBD2, 6 bases. Germline lookup yields CDR1 SGHRS and CDR2 YFSETQ. The CDR3 consists of 14 residues. Between the trimmed V and J ends, which lost 5 bases and 2 bases, there was a span of 12 bases. In nucleotides, the CDR3 is TGCGCCAGCAGAGGCGGGGAATCCACAGATACGCAGTATTTT. Its translation is CASRGGESTDTQYF.

The J gene is TRBJ2-3, the V gene TRBV11-2, with no clear D. The CDR3 sequence is 14 residues long. CDR1 and CDR2 (germline): SGHAT, FQNNGV. V was cut by 5 bases and J by 2 bases, with 11 bases left in between. The chain's CDR3 is CASSLRLHTDTQYF. The CDR3 DNA reads as TGTGCCAGCAGCCTACGTTTACACACAGATACGCAGTATTTT.

The chain has TRBV5-6 and TRBJ1-5, with 7 bases that match TRBD1. This CDR3 is 17 amino acids long. J was trimmed by 5 bases and V by 0 bases; bases with no gene match: 11. Germline V lookup: CDR1 SGHDT, CDR2 YYEEEE. The CDR3 nucleotides are TGTGCCAGCAGCTTGGAGTTTCCTTACAGGGGCGATCAGCCCCAGCATTTT. Amino acid sequence: CASSLEFPYRGDQPQHF. Filled out from reference TRBV5-6 and TRBJ1-5, the complete variable domain reads DAGVTQSPTHLIKTRGQQVTLRCSPKSGHDTVSWYQQALGQGPQFIFQYYEEEERQRGNFPDRFSGHQFPNYSSELNVNALLLGDSALYLCASSLEFPYRGDQPQHFGDGTRLSIL.

Only one count was recorded for this clone. The chain combines TRBV18 with TRBJ2-1, with 11 bases identical to TRBD2. The CDR3 loop spans 16 amino acids. After removal of 5 bases from V and 7 bases from J, the junction contained 10 bases not matched to a gene. Germline V gene sequence: CDR1 KGHSH, CDR2 LQKENI. The CDR3 DNA is TGTGCCAGCTCAGCGTCCACATGGACTAGCGGGAATGAGCAGTTCTTC. It encodes CASSASTWTSGNEQFF.

V and J are TRBV14 and TRBJ2-5; no reliable D call. V was pared by 1 base and J by 4 bases, with 1 base between. The CDR3 is 11 amino acids. The germline V gene has CDR1 SGHDN and CDR2 FVKESK. This CDR3 is CASSQAETQYF. For the CDR3, the DNA is TGTGCCAGCAGCCAAGCAGAGACCCAGTACTTC.

The CDR3 is CASGVQGSRTQYF. CDR3 nucleotide sequence: TGTGCTAGTGGTGTCCAAGGGAGTCGTACGCAGTATTTT. The J gene is TRBJ2-3, the V gene TRBV12-5, with a weak D call TRBD2 (5 bases). V was trimmed by 5 bases and J by 8 bases, leaving 14 bases between them. The germline V gene has CDR1 LGHNT and CDR2 FRNRAP. The CDR3 has 13 residues.

The chain has TRBV6-6 and TRBJ2-7; D may correspond to TRBD1 or TRBD2 (6 bases each). With 1 base removed from V and 7 bases from J, the gap between germline ends came to 8 bases. In germline, CDR1 is MNHNY, CDR2 SVGAGI (reference sequence). The CDR3 is made up of 12 amino acids. CDR3: CASSYLGGEQYF. Written as DNA, the CDR3 is TGTGCCAGCAGTTACTTAGGGGGGGAGCAGTACTTC.

Regarding this clone: Distinct nucleotide sequences in the sample also encode this CDR3. The chain joins TRBV9 to TRBJ2-1; 12 bases align to TRBD2. The germline V gene has CDR1 SGDLS and CDR2 YYNGEE. V dropped 6 bases and J dropped 6; count of bases not matched to a gene: 4. The CDR3 covers 14 residues. For the CDR3, the DNA is TGTGCCAGCAACCTAGCGGGAGGGCGCAATGAGCAGTTCTTC. Its translation is CASNLAGGRNEQFF.

This sequence joins TRBV4-1 and TRBJ2-5; TRBD2 aligns across 9 bases. Per the germline V gene, CDR1 is MGHRA and CDR2 is YSYEKL. Unmatched junction bases numbered 8, after V lost 4 bases and J lost 5 bases. This CDR3 spans 15 amino acids. CDR3 sequence reads: CASSPDGTSFETQYF. The CDR3 region has the DNA TGCGCCAGCAGCCCTGATGGGACTAGCTTCGAGACCCAGTACTTC.

The chain couples TRBV28 to TRBJ1-1; D remains unclear. The CDR3 has 13 residues. Trimming removed 10 bases at V and 3 bases at J, with 15 bases between. The germline CDR1 and CDR2 sequences are MDHEN and SYDVKM. Here the CDR3 reads CATSGRPDTEAFF. The DNA for the CDR3 is TGTGCCACTTCGGGGAGACCCGACACTGAAGCTTTCTTT.

The chain employs TRBV5-8 and TRBJ2-5; 11 positions agree with TRBD1. CDR3 length equals 14 residues. Looked up from germline, CDR1 is SGHTS and CDR2 is YDEGEE. Losses at the gene ends were 6 bases for V and 5 bases for J; bases not matched to a gene: 6. The CDR3 region has the DNA TGTGCCAGCACCTCGGGACAGGGGGAGGAGACCCAGTACTTC. It codes for CASTSGQGEETQYF.

This rearrangement joins TRBV10-1 to TRBJ1-5, with unresolved D. Trimming left V 8 bases short and J 9 bases short, with 5 bases between. Per the germline V gene, CDR1 is WNHNN and CDR2 is SYGVQD (reference sequence). This CDR3 is 9 amino acids long. DNA of the CDR3: TGCGCCAGCTTAGGGCCCCAGCATTTT. This translates into CASLGPQHF.

The chain joins TRBV28 to TRBJ2-4; the D is unclear. The CDR3 is 15 residues long. Germline V lookup: CDR1 MDHEN, CDR2 SYDVKM. V lost 3 bases, J lost 0 bases, and 9 bases lay in between. For the CDR3, the DNA is TGTGCCAGCAGTTTGGGGTCACTAGCCAAAAACATTCAGTACTTC. Its protein is CASSLGSLAKNIQYF.

This sequence joins TRBV10-3 and TRBJ1-2, with 7 nucleotides matching TRBD1. The CDR3 is made up of 15 amino acids. Germline CDR1 reads ENHRY; CDR2 reads SYGVKD. V dropped 5 bases and J dropped 2; count of bases not matched to a gene: 8. The chain's CDR3 is CAISTPTGKNYGYTF. The CDR3 nucleotides are TGTGCCATCAGTACGCCGACAGGGAAGAACTATGGCTACACCTTC.

The rearrangement uses TRBV19 and TRBJ2-1; the D gene is possibly TRBD1 (5 bases). The CDR3 covers 15 residues. The germline V gene has CDR1 LNHDA and CDR2 SQIVND (reference sequence). The V and J ends lost 1 base and 10 bases respectively, with 17 bases between them. In DNA, the CDR3 is TGTGCCAGTAGTATAGGGCAGGGTCTAGGAATGGAGCAGTTCTTC. It is translated as CASSIGQGLGMEQFF.

The J gene is TRBJ2-5, the V gene TRBV5-4; D is perhaps TRBD2 (6 bases). Germline V gene sequence: CDR1 SGHNT, CDR2 YYREEE (reference sequence). Trimming cost V 5 bases and J 2 bases, with 16 bases left between them. CDR3 length equals 15 residues. CDR3 in amino acids: CASREEGGAQETQYF. CDR3 nucleotide sequence: TGTGCCAGCAGGGAAGAGGGAGGAGCTCAAGAGACCCAGTACTTC.

This clone appeared a single time. The genes are TRBV19 and TRBJ2-4; 10 bases are a match to TRBD2. V lost 1 base, J lost 8 bases, and 5 bases stayed unmatched. CDR1 is LNHDA, CDR2 SQIVND, per germline (reference sequence). This CDR3 has 15 residues. Here the CDR3 DNA reads TGTGCCAGTAGTATAGGTGGGACTAGCGTCGACATTCAGTACTTC. It is translated as CASSIGGTSVDIQYF.

The chain joins TRBV5-1 to TRBJ1-2, with D unresolved. V was shortened by 3 bases and J by 5 bases, with 17 bases between the two germline ends. This CDR3 is 15 amino acids long. Looked up from germline, CDR1 is SGHRS and CDR2 is YFSETQ. In DNA, the CDR3 is TGCGCCAGCAGCTCAACTCCGTGGAGCGAATATGGCTACACCTTC. Its translation is CASSSTPWSEYGYTF.

In regard to this clone: This specimen includes other DNA sequences encoding the same CDR3. The CDR3 is CASTRGASTDTQYF. CDR3 nucleotide sequence: TGTGCCAGCACCCGGGGGGCTTCCACGGATACGCAGTATTTT. V is TRBV7-2 and J is TRBJ2-3, with D perhaps TRBD2 (7 bases). V was cut by 7 bases and J by 6 bases, with 17 bases left in between. The CDR3 contains 14 residues. The germline V gene encodes CDR1 SGHTA and CDR2 FQGNSA.

The chain carries TRBV19 and TRBJ1-5; 7 bases map to TRBD1. V was pared by 4 bases and J by 6 bases, with 12 bases of the junction left unmatched. This CDR3 is built from 16 residues. Germline CDR1 is LNHDA and CDR2 is SQIVND (reference sequence). In DNA, the CDR3 is TGTGCCAGTAGTAGCTCCTGGCAGGGGGTACGTCAGCCCCAGCATTTT. It translates to CASSSSWQGVRQPQHF.

This clone has only one observation. The CDR3 coding sequence is TGTGCCAGCTCACCAACAGGGGAGCCCCAAGAGACCCAGTACTTC. This sequence encodes CASSPTGEPQETQYF. The chain is built from TRBV18 and TRBJ2-5, with 7 bases fitting TRBD1. Germline CDR1 is KGHSH and CDR2 is LQKENI. This CDR3 is 15 amino acids long. Trimming removed 2 bases from V and 1 base from J; junction bases left unmatched: 4.

The chain recombines TRBV25-1 with TRBJ2-2, with 9 bases aligning to TRBD2. The germline CDR1 and CDR2 sequences are MGHDK and SYGVNS. The junction had 3 bases not matched to a gene; V was cut back by 4 bases and J by 0 bases. CDR3 length: 16 residues. CDR3: CASSGRTSANTGELFF. The CDR3 coding sequence is TGTGCCAGCAGTGGACGGACTAGCGCGAACACCGGGGAGCTGTTTTTT.